Sequencing of this TCR beta chain was carried out in a study of T-cell memory formation after mild COVID-19. Study conclusions and caveats: The finding that pre-infection memory included some responding clones suggested that cross-reactive memory joined. Among contracting clones, CD4+ were mainly CM/EM and CD8+ enriched in EMRA. CD4+ bias marked clones expanding day 15 to 37, unlike balanced contracting clones.

Germline V gene data show CDR1 as SQVTM and CDR2 as ANQGSEA. V shed 6 bases and J 0 bases; nucleotides not matched to a gene: 7. The CDR3 runs 15 residues. For this clonotype: What it binds is unknown.

MiXCR was run by TCRdb on the 5' RACE reads, yielding one entry per CDR3 protein. This sample has about 340,000 distinct CDR3 sequences, with under 25% found just once. The sequence came from an adult woman who had mild COVID-19 (a few samples of this study predate the infection). Cell type and time point are not known. The sequencing input was PBMCs or a T cell subset sorted from them (not recorded which). The chain has TRBV29-1 and TRBJ2-2; TRBD1 aligns across 7 bases. The CDR3 reads CSVAGTAANTGELFF. The CDR3 DNA sequence: TGCAGCGTGGCCGGGACAGCAGCGAACACCGGGGAGCTGTTTTTT.